Each of the 27 T cell receptor beta chains below was sequenced from the same sample in a study of OX40 agonist ivuxolimab in advanced cancers. Some clones are missing from TCRdb's copy, which holds only in-frame ones; the method was immunoSEQ multiplex PCR. The sample holds tens of thousands of clones, about 90% seen once. Sample: CD4+ or CD8+ T cells sorted from blood, taken in a trial of the OX40 agonist ivuxolimab. The receptors were gathered from an adult with an advanced solid tumor such as melanoma, head and neck, liver or kidney cancer.

This chain connects TRBV11-3 to TRBJ1-2, with a weak D call TRBD1 (6 bases). The CDR3 has 14 residues. With 4 bases removed from V and 2 bases from J, the gap between germline ends came to 11 bases. Germline values: CDR1 SGHNT, CDR2 YENEEA. The CDR3, as DNA: TGTGCCAGCAGCTATCGGACAGCCAACTATGGCTACACCTTC. Translation gives CASSYRTANYGYTF.

The V call is TRBV11-2, the J call TRBJ2-7; no clear D gene. CDR3 length: 14 residues. The germline V and J ends were trimmed by 3 bases and 1 base, with 10 bases remaining between them. Germline CDR1 SGHAT, CDR2 FQNNGV. The CDR3 DNA follows: TGTGCCAGCAGCTTGTGGGGTCTTTCCTACGAGCAGTACTTC. Residues: CASSLWGLSYEQYF.

The V gene is TRBV20-1, the J gene TRBJ2-1; 10 bases agree with TRBD2. This CDR3 contains 11 residues. Germline CDR1 DFQATT, CDR2 SNEGSKA (reference sequence). The CDR3 DNA follows: TGCGGGACTAGCGACTACAATGAGCAGTTCTTC. Amino acids: CGTSDYNEQFF.

V gene TRBV5-6 combines with J gene TRBJ2-4; 15 bases agree with TRBD2. The junction had 5 bases not matched to a gene; V was cut back by 4 bases and J by 0 bases. This CDR3 has 18 amino acids. Germline loops: CDR1 SGHDT, CDR2 YYEEEE. The CDR3 sequence is CASSPGTSGRLAKNIQYF. DNA of the CDR3: TGTGCCAGCAGCCCGGGGACTAGCGGGAGGCTAGCCAAAAACATTCAGTACTTC.

The genes are TRBV27 and TRBJ2-2; 8 positions agree with TRBD1. The ends lost 6 bases at V and 3 bases at J; junction bases unmatched: 9. Germline-derived CDR1 and CDR2 are MNHEY and SMNVEV (reference sequence). The CDR3 is 16 amino acids. CDR3 nucleotides: TGTGCCAGCAGATCAGGGGGCGCAAGATACACCGGGGAGCTGTTTTTT. Its translation is CASRSGGARYTGELFF.

V gene TRBV29-1 combines with J gene TRBJ2-7; 7 bases are a match to TRBD1. Looked up from germline, CDR1 is SQVTM and CDR2 is ANQGSEA. The junction had 7 bases not matched to a gene; V was cut back by 4 bases and J by 1 base. The CDR3 has 14 amino acids. This chain's CDR3 is CSVGVWGQSYEQYF. In DNA, the CDR3 is TGCAGCGTTGGGGTATGGGGACAGTCCTACGAGCAGTACTTC.

V usage is TRBV19 and J usage is TRBJ1-2, with D hard to call. Trimming cost V 4 bases and J 3 bases, with 12 bases left between them. Germline CDR1 is LNHDA and CDR2 is SQIVND (reference sequence). The CDR3 sequence is 14 residues long. The CDR3 region is CASSNWEKDYGYTF. As DNA, the CDR3 is TGTGCCAGTAGTAACTGGGAGAAGGACTATGGCTACACCTTC.

This sequence joins TRBV28 and TRBJ2-5, with 8 nucleotides matching TRBD2. J lost 1 base, V lost 6 bases, and 7 bases had no gene match. CDR1 and CDR2 (germline): MDHEN, SYDVKM. This CDR3 is 15 amino acids long. The CDR3 is CASSQTRGGQETQYF. In DNA, the CDR3 is TGTGCCAGCAGCCAAACCCGGGGGGGCCAAGAGACCCAGTACTTC. Complete variable domain (other parts from reference TRBV28 and TRBJ2-5): DVKVTQSSRYLVKRTGEKVFLECVQDMDHENMFWYRQDPGLGLRLIYFSYDVKMKEKGDIPEGYSVSREKKERFSLILESASTNQTSMYLCASSQTRGGQETQYFGPGTRLLVL.

This clone has only one observation. The chain has TRBV7-8 and TRBJ2-2, with TRBD1 matching 7 bases. The V gene's germline CDR1 is SGHVS and CDR2 FQNEAQ. The ends lost 0 bases at V and 5 bases at J; junction bases unmatched: 9. The CDR3 contains 17 residues. The CDR3 DNA reads TGTGCCAGCAGCTTAGCGGCCAGGACAGGTCGGACCGGGGAGCTGTTTTTT. Amino acid sequence: CASSLAARTGRTGELFF. Full variable domain (missing parts from reference TRBV7-8 and TRBJ2-2): GAGVSQSPRYKVAKRGQDVALRCDPISGHVSLFWYQQALGQGPEFLTYFQNEAQLDKSGLPSDRFFAERPEGSVSTLKIQRTQQEDSAVYLCASSLAARTGRTGELFFGEGSRLTVL.

The chain combines TRBV19 with TRBJ2-6; TRBD2 might be the D (6 bases). This CDR3 spans 14 amino acids. V was cut by 10 bases and J by 3 bases, with 13 bases left in between. In germline, CDR1 is LNHDA, CDR2 SQIVND (reference sequence). CDR3 residues: CATLEGYGANVLTF. The CDR3 nucleotides are TGTGCCACCCTGGAGGGGTATGGGGCCAACGTCCTGACTTTC.

Concerning this clone: Other DNA sequences in this specimen translate into the identical CDR3. The chain has TRBV19 and TRBJ2-3; D tentatively fits TRBD1 or TRBD2 (5 bases each). The CDR3 contains 14 residues. Germline V gene sequence: CDR1 LNHDA, CDR2 SQIVND (reference sequence). With 4 bases removed from V and 2 bases from J, the gap between germline ends came to 10 bases. CDR3 loop: CASSRGSDTDTQYF. The DNA for the CDR3 is TGTGCCAGTAGTAGGGGGAGCGACACAGATACGCAGTATTTT. Variable domain in full (rest from reference TRBV19 and TRBJ2-3): DGGITQSPKYLFRKEGQNVTLSCEQNLNHDAMYWYRQDPGQGLRLIYYSQIVNDFQKGDIAEGYSVSREKKESFPLTVTSAQKNPTAFYLCASSRGSDTDTQYFGPGTRLTVL.

This sequence joins TRBV10-3 and TRBJ2-2, with no clear D. The germline V and J ends were trimmed by 7 bases and 1 base, with 16 bases remaining between them. This CDR3 region has 16 residues. Looked up from germline, CDR1 is ENHRY and CDR2 is SYGVKD. CDR3 amino acids: CAIMAIYSLNTGELFF. The CDR3 bases are TGTGCCATCATGGCGATTTATAGCTTGAACACCGGGGAGCTGTTTTTT.

This clone appeared a few times. The rearrangement uses TRBV13 and TRBJ2-3; 7 bases line up with TRBD2. The V gene end was trimmed by 5 bases and the J gene end by 0 bases; junction bases not matched to a gene: 5. This CDR3 contains 15 residues. Looked up from germline, CDR1 is PRHDT and CDR2 is FYEKMQ (reference sequence). CDR3 bases: TGTGCCAGCAGCCGCCGGGACTACAGCACAGATACGCAGTATTTT. It specifies CASSRRDYSTDTQYF.

This clone was detected a few times. V and J are TRBV28 and TRBJ2-1; 11 bases agree with TRBD2. Per germline, CDR1 MDHEN and CDR2 SYDVKM. The V segment lost 3 bases and the J segment 10 bases; nucleotides outside the gene matches: 8. The CDR3 contains 15 residues. Here the CDR3 reads CASSFFSGGAREQFF. DNA of the CDR3: TGTGCCAGCAGTTTCTTTAGCGGGGGGGCGAGGGAGCAGTTCTTC.

This chain links TRBV7-2 with TRBJ2-2, with a tentative D call TRBD2 (6 bases). This CDR3 spans 14 amino acids. From germline, CDR1 is SGHTA and CDR2 FQGNSA. The V and J ends lost 3 bases and 1 base respectively, with 6 bases between them. This CDR3 is CASSFSGNTGELFF. The CDR3, as DNA: TGTGCCAGCAGCTTTAGCGGGAACACCGGGGAGCTGTTTTTT.

The J gene is TRBJ1-2, the V gene TRBV18, with a tentative D call TRBD1 (6 bases). V lost 5 bases and J 3 bases, leaving 19 bases between the germline ends. Germline CDR1 reads KGHSH; CDR2 reads LQKENI. This CDR3 region has 16 residues. The CDR3 DNA sequence: TGTGCCAGCTCAGCCCGAAGCAGGGGCACGGACTATGGCTACACCTTC. It specifies CASSARSRGTDYGYTF.

This clone has only a few counts. The chain employs TRBV27 and TRBJ1-5; no clear D gene. V lost 3 bases, J lost 7 bases, and 10 bases lay in between. Germline lookup yields CDR1 MNHEY and CDR2 SMNVEV (reference sequence). The CDR3 loop spans 13 amino acids. The CDR3 DNA is TGTGCCAGCAGTTTCTCCCGTTGGCAGCCCCAGCATTTT. Residues: CASSFSRWQPQHF.

This clone came up once. V and J are TRBV15 and TRBJ2-2, with a weak D call TRBD2 (5 bases). The CDR3 totals 12 residues. The V gene lost 7 bases and the J gene lost 4 bases, with 7 bases spanning the gap. Germline lookup yields CDR1 LNHNV and CDR2 YYDKDF (reference sequence). The CDR3 DNA follows: TGTGCCACCACCGAGGGCACCGGGGAGCTGTTTTTT. Its translation: CATTEGTGELFF.

This rearrangement joins TRBV7-6 to TRBJ2-5, with D perhaps TRBD2 (5 bases). This CDR3 has 18 residues. The ends were cut back, 0 bases at V and 5 bases at J, with 22 bases in the middle. The germline V gene has CDR1 SGHVS and CDR2 FNYEAQ. DNA of the CDR3: TGTGCCAGCAGCTTAGCAGCGGCGGCCGAAGTGATGTTGGAGACCCAGTACTTC. Encoded protein: CASSLAAAAEVMLETQYF.

The gene calls are TRBV30 and TRBJ2-2; TRBD2 matches at 11 bases. The J segment lost 5 bases and the V segment lost 3 bases, leaving 11 bases of the junction unmatched. CDR1 GTSNPN and CDR2 SVGIG come from the germline V gene (reference sequence). The CDR3 has 17 amino acids. The CDR3 spells CAWSSFSSGRGTGELFF. In DNA, the CDR3 is TGTGCCTGGAGCTCCTTTAGTAGCGGGAGGGGAACCGGGGAGCTGTTTTTT.

The CDR3 sequence: CASSLLAGAVQAGELFF. The CDR3 nucleotides read TGTGCCAGCAGCCTCTTAGCGGGAGCGGTTCAGGCCGGGGAGCTGTTTTTT. The chain is built from TRBV7-8 and TRBJ2-2; 9 bases agree with TRBD2. The CDR3 extends over 17 amino acids. Germline V lookup: CDR1 SGHVS, CDR2 FQNEAQ. With 5 bases clipped from V and 6 bases from J, the junction kept 13 bases outside the gene matches.

This chain joins TRBV28 and TRBJ1-4; D is uncertain. V lost 7 bases to trimming and J lost 1 base, with 10 bases between them. Germline CDR1 reads MDHEN; CDR2 reads SYDVKM. The CDR3 contains 14 residues. The CDR3 here is CASTSELTNEKLFF. CDR3 DNA: TGTGCCAGCACTTCCGAGTTAACTAATGAAAAACTGTTTTTT.

The chain employs TRBV5-1 and TRBJ2-7, with TRBD1 matching over 8 bases. V trimming: 3 bases; J trimming: 3 bases; junction bases outside the gene matches: 8. CDR1 and CDR2 from the germline V gene are SGHRS and YFSETQ. The CDR3 has 15 amino acids. The CDR3 region has the DNA TGCGCCAGCAGCTCCGCGGGACAGGTCGTCTACGAGCAGTACTTC. This sequence encodes CASSSAGQVVYEQYF.

The chain couples TRBV21-1 to TRBJ2-1; the table's D call of TRBD1 was not tested on the DNA. TRBV21-1 counts as a pseudogene. The CDR3 loop spans 16 amino acids. DNA for the CDR3: TGTGCCAGCAGCACGTCCGGGACAGGGAGGGTCAATGAGCAGTTCTTC. Residues: CASSTSGTGRVNEQFF.

The chain joins TRBV5-1 to TRBJ1-1, with a possible D match to TRBD1 (6 bases). The CDR3 length is 15 residues. The V end lost 4 bases, the J end lost 5 bases, and 18 bases lay between the germline ends. Germline V gene lookup returns CDR1 SGHRS and CDR2 YFSETQ. DNA of the CDR3: TGCGCCAGCAGCGAGGGCCGGGAAGGGGGGACTGAAGCTTTCTTT. Encoded protein: CASSEGREGGTEAFF.

The chain has TRBV5-4 and TRBJ1-6; 7 positions agree with TRBD1. Germline V lookup: CDR1 SGHNT, CDR2 YYREEE (reference sequence). This CDR3 is 15 amino acids long. J lost 10 bases, V lost 5 bases, and 12 bases had no gene match. CDR3 bases: TGTGCCAGCAGTAGGGGGCTGGAGGTAGGCTCACCCCTCCACTTT. Its translation: CASSRGLEVGSPLHF.

J is TRBJ1-4 and V is TRBV5-4; the D is unclear. The CDR3 consists of 13 residues. Trimming took 3 bases from V and 1 from J, leaving 4 bases between them. Germline-derived CDR1 and CDR2 are SGHNT and YYREEE (reference sequence). The CDR3 DNA reads as TGTGCCAGCAGCTATTTAACTAATGAAAAACTGTTTTTT. Its protein is CASSYLTNEKLFF.